The 26 T cell receptor beta chains listed next were all sequenced from one sample in a study of cytomegalovirus exposure and HLA in healthy donors. PCR used 60 Vbeta primers and 13 Jbeta primers. Data came from immunoSEQ multiplex PCR; TCRdb stores just in-frame clones and leaves some out. The data hold approximately 30,000 clones, with 44% observed a single time. The sample comprised PBMCs. The receptors come from a woman aged 45 to 65 in good health and CMV-seronegative.

The V gene is TRBV6-5, the J gene TRBJ2-1; D remains ambiguous. CDR3 length equals 12 residues. Between the trimmed V and J ends, which lost 0 bases and 7 bases, there was a span of 4 bases. CDR1 MNHEY and CDR2 SVGAGI come from the germline V gene. CDR3 bases: TGTGCCAGCAGTTACTCCGGGAATGAGCAGTTCTTC. It translates to CASSYSGNEQFF.

In its sample, this clone was seen a few times. This chain links TRBV5-1 with TRBJ2-3; TRBD2 agrees at 14 bases. Germline trimming cut 1 base from V and 0 bases from J; bases unmatched to any gene: 7. The CDR3 consists of 19 residues. CDR1 is SGHRS, CDR2 YFSETQ, per germline. The CDR3 protein is CASSLWGLAGVGSTDTQYF. The CDR3 region has the DNA TGCGCCAGCAGCTTGTGGGGACTAGCGGGAGTGGGGAGCACAGATACGCAGTATTTT.

The gene calls are TRBV7-9 and TRBJ2-4; D might be TRBD1 (6 bases). The CDR3 spans 14 residues. The germline V and J ends were trimmed by 6 bases and 8 bases, with 17 bases remaining between them. Germline-derived CDR1 and CDR2 are SEHNR and FQNEAQ (reference sequence). CDR3 bases: TGTGCCAGCAGTCGGCAGTTACAGGGTGACATTCAGTACTTC. Its translation: CASSRQLQGDIQYF. Combining the CDR3 with reference TRBV7-9 and TRBJ2-4 gives the whole variable domain DTGVSQNPRHKITKRGQNVTFRCDPISEHNRLYWYRQTLGQGPEFLTYFQNEAQLEKSRLLSDRFSAERPKGSFSTLEIQRTEQGDSAMYLCASSRQLQGDIQYFGAGTRLSVL.

V and J are TRBV7-6 and TRBJ1-1; TRBD1 agrees at 8 bases. Per the germline V gene, CDR1 is SGHVS and CDR2 is FNYEAQ. The CDR3 loop spans 16 amino acids. Trimming at V came to 0 bases and at J to 0 bases, leaving 3 bases not matched to a gene. CDR3 loop: CASSLAQGAMNTEAFF. The CDR3 DNA reads as TGTGCCAGCAGCTTAGCGCAGGGGGCGATGAACACTGAAGCTTTCTTT.

This clone turned up a few times. V usage is TRBV7-3 and J usage is TRBJ2-1, with 10 bases fitting TRBD2. This CDR3 contains 13 residues. V dropped 6 bases and J dropped 7; count of bases not matched to a gene: 3. Germline CDR1 and CDR2: SGHTA and FQGTGA. This CDR3 reads CASRGSGRNEQFF. DNA for the CDR3: TGTGCCAGCAGGGGTAGCGGGAGGAATGAGCAGTTCTTC.

The chain has TRBV9 and TRBJ1-3; D unclear. From germline, CDR1 is SGDLS and CDR2 YYNGEE. V lost 4 bases and J 1 base, leaving 15 bases between the germline ends. CDR3 length: 16 residues. In DNA form, the CDR3 reads TGTGCCAGCAGCTCAAGCTTCCACAGTTCTGGAAACACCATATATTTT. It yields the protein CASSSSFHSSGNTIYF.

The rearrangement links TRBV6-5 to TRBJ1-5; D may be TRBD1 (6 bases). This CDR3 is 14 amino acids long. Germline assignment: CDR1 MNHEY and CDR2 SVGAGI. Deletions cut 6 bases from V and 6 bases from J, with 15 bases between. The CDR3 here is CASSWGGAGQPQHF. The CDR3 bases are TGTGCCAGCAGCTGGGGGGGGGCGGGTCAGCCCCAGCATTTT.

The V gene is TRBV6-4, the J gene TRBJ1-1; 9 bases fit TRBD1. This CDR3 is 13 amino acids long. Germline-derived CDR1 and CDR2 are MRHNA and SNTAGT. Trimming removed 3 bases from V and 4 bases from J; junction bases left unmatched: 0. The CDR3 DNA reads as TGTGCCAGCAGTGAGGACAGGGGCACTGAAGCTTTCTTT. This sequence encodes CASSEDRGTEAFF.

This chain uses TRBV6-5 with TRBJ1-2, with a possible D match to TRBD1 (6 bases). V was pared by 6 bases and J by 6 bases, with 11 bases between. Germline values: CDR1 MNHEY, CDR2 SVGAGI. CDR3 length equals 12 residues. The DNA of the CDR3 is TGTGCCAGCAGGGGAGGGGGGGATGGCTACACCTTC. Translation gives CASRGGGDGYTF.

This chain joins TRBV19 and TRBJ2-6, with TRBD2 as a possible D gene (5 bases). V shed 11 bases and J shed 2 bases, with 19 bases lying between them. Germline V gives CDR1 LNHDA, CDR2 SQIVND (reference sequence). The length of the CDR3 is 16 residues. CDR3 sequence reads: CASGVRSITGANVLTF. CDR3 sequence (DNA): TGTGCCTCCGGGGTTAGGAGCATCACTGGGGCCAACGTCCTGACTTTC. The variable domain in full, completed from reference TRBV19 and TRBJ2-6, reads DGGITQSPKYLFRKEGQNVTLSCEQNLNHDAMYWYRQDPGQGLRLIYYSQIVNDFQKGDIAEGYSVSREKKESFPLTVTSAQKNPTAFYLCASGVRSITGANVLTFGAGSRLTVL.

This chain connects TRBV5-1 to TRBJ1-3; possibly TRBD1 for D (6 bases). V lost 1 base to trimming and J lost 2 bases, with 10 bases between them. CDR3 length: 15 residues. In germline, CDR1 is SGHRS, CDR2 YFSETQ. CDR3 sequence: CASSLKQGTGNTIYF. The CDR3 DNA follows: TGCGCCAGCAGCTTGAAACAGGGAACTGGAAACACCATATATTTT.

V is TRBV6-4 and J is TRBJ1-1; D gene uncertain. The germline V and J ends were trimmed by 3 bases and 10 bases, with 15 bases remaining between them. Germline V gene sequence: CDR1 MRHNA, CDR2 SNTAGT. This CDR3 comprises 13 residues. The CDR3 loop reads CASSEAGSVAAFF. CDR3 coding DNA: TGTGCCAGCAGTGAAGCTGGTTCCGTCGCAGCTTTCTTT.

This clone occurred a few times. The chain is built from TRBV27 and TRBJ2-7; possible D gene TRBD2, 5 bases. Germline V gives CDR1 MNHEY, CDR2 SMNVEV (reference sequence). The V end was cut by 3 bases, the J end by 2 bases, with 8 bases between. The CDR3 consists of 13 residues. CDR3 DNA: TGTGCCAGCAGTTTCGAGGGAGCCTACGAGCAGTACTTC. This gives the protein CASSFEGAYEQYF.

The chain combines TRBV6-1 with TRBJ2-7, with D possibly TRBD1 on 6 matching bases. Germline loops: CDR1 MNHNS, CDR2 SASEGT. This CDR3 region has 13 residues. Trimming left V 6 bases short and J 3 bases short, with 12 bases between. In DNA form, the CDR3 reads TGTGCCAGCAGCCCCCTGGACAGCTACGAGCAGTACTTC. It translates to CASSPLDSYEQYF.

The rearrangement links TRBV28 to TRBJ2-6; the match to TRBD2 covers 11 bases. With 5 bases clipped from V and 0 bases from J, the junction kept 12 bases outside the gene matches. This CDR3 is built from 20 residues. From germline, CDR1 is MDHEN and CDR2 SYDVKM. CDR3 bases: TGTGCCAGCAGTCCGAACCAGGGACTAGCGGACAACTCTGGGGCCAACGTCCTGACTTTC. Its translation: CASSPNQGLADNSGANVLTF.

The chain employs TRBV29-1 and TRBJ2-3, with TRBD2 matching over 12 bases. This CDR3 region has 15 residues. V dropped 5 bases and J dropped 5; count of bases not matched to a gene: 8. Germline CDR1 is SQVTM and CDR2 is ANQGSEA. CDR3 nucleotide sequence: TGCAGCGTTTCCCTAGCGGGGGGGCCAAGAGATACGCAGTATTTT. It codes for CSVSLAGGPRDTQYF.

DNA of the CDR3: TGCAGCGTCTACACCGGGGAGCTGTTTTTT. Protein sequence: CSVYTGELFF. The chain uses TRBV29-1 and TRBJ2-2; D is uncertain. The V and J ends lost 6 bases and 3 bases respectively, with 2 bases between them. The CDR3 is 10 residues long. CDR1 and CDR2 (germline): SQVTM, ANQGSEA.

The CDR3 coding sequence is TGTGCCAGCAGCTTGGGGACAGGGAGCGGGGAGCTGTTTTTT. Translating it yields CASSLGTGSGELFF. V and J are TRBV7-3 and TRBJ2-2; 9 bases line up with TRBD1. With V trimmed by 3 bases and J by 7 bases, 3 bases remained unmatched. CDR3 length: 14 amino acids. Germline V lookup: CDR1 SGHTA, CDR2 FQGTGA.

The rearrangement uses TRBV5-1 and TRBJ2-2, with a possible D match to TRBD2 (5 bases). Trimming pared 0 bases from V and 4 bases from J, leaving 10 bases between. The germline gives CDR1 SGHRS, CDR2 YFSETQ. CDR3 length equals 15 residues. In DNA, the CDR3 is TGCGCCAGCAGCTTGGCCGGGGAAGGCACCGGGGAGCTGTTTTTT. It codes for CASSLAGEGTGELFF. Looking up the rest from reference TRBV5-1 and TRBJ2-2 gives the full variable domain: KAGVTQTPRYLIKTRGQQVTLSCSPISGHRSVSWYQQTPGQGLQFLFEYFSETQRNKGNFPGRFSGRQFSNSRSEMNVSTLELGDSALYLCASSLAGEGTGELFFGEGSRLTVL.

The rearrangement links TRBV6-5 to TRBJ1-1; 7 nucleotides match TRBD1. The CDR3 runs 13 residues. V trimming: 6 bases; J trimming: 5 bases; junction bases outside the gene matches: 6. Germline CDR1 and CDR2: MNHEY and SVGAGI. The CDR3 here is CASRRNRGTEAFF. CDR3 nucleotides: TGTGCCAGCAGACGAAACAGGGGAACTGAAGCTTTCTTT.

The rearrangement joins TRBV19 to TRBJ1-4, with TRBD1 identical over 7 bases. Per the germline V gene, CDR1 is LNHDA and CDR2 is SQIVND (reference sequence). J was trimmed by 7 bases and V by 5 bases; bases with no gene match: 4. This CDR3 comprises 13 residues. The CDR3 region is CASSADRVEKLFF. The CDR3, as DNA: TGTGCCAGTAGTGCCGACAGGGTTGAAAAACTGTTTTTT.

The chain links TRBV7-8 to TRBJ1-4, with no clear D. The length of the CDR3 is 15 residues. V lost 5 bases and J 8 bases, leaving 18 bases between the germline ends. The germline gives CDR1 SGHVS, CDR2 FQNEAQ. The CDR3, as DNA: TGTGCCAGCAGCCGAGGGAGGGTCGGTAGCGAAAAACTGTTTTTT. Translating gives CASSRGRVGSEKLFF.

This chain joins TRBV7-3 and TRBJ2-2; D is unresolved. This CDR3 spans 13 amino acids. V lost 2 bases to trimming and J lost 7 bases, with 8 bases between them. Germline loops: CDR1 SGHTA, CDR2 FQGTGA. The CDR3 DNA is TGTGCCAGCAGCTTAGGGCGAAGCGGGGAGCTGTTTTTT. This gives the protein CASSLGRSGELFF.

This clone was recorded a few times. The chain recombines TRBV5-6 with TRBJ2-1; D may be TRBD2 (6 bases). The CDR3 contains 17 residues. V was pared by 1 base and J by 0 bases, with 14 bases between. In germline, CDR1 is SGHDT, CDR2 YYEEEE. The CDR3 nucleotides are TGTGCCAGCAGCTTGTGGAGGGGTGCGAGCTCCTACAATGAGCAGTTCTTC. As protein: CASSLWRGASSYNEQFF.

The sample holds a few counts of this clone. The rearrangement uses TRBV23-1 and TRBJ2-7; 9 nucleotides agree with TRBD1. TRBV23-1 is classed as an ORF, of uncertain function. J was trimmed by 4 bases and V by 4 bases; bases with no gene match: 8. This CDR3 region has 15 residues. CDR3 bases: TGCGCCAGCAGTCTTGGGGGACAGGGACCTTACGAGCAGTACTTC. Protein: CASSLGGQGPYEQYF.

A few counts support this clone. The V call is TRBV9, the J call TRBJ2-3; TRBD2 matches 11 bases. V lost 3 bases, J lost 0 bases, and 0 bases stayed unmatched. The CDR3 is made up of 15 amino acids. From germline, CDR1 is SGDLS and CDR2 YYNGEE. Here the CDR3 reads CASSASGRSTDTQYF. The CDR3 region has the DNA TGTGCCAGCAGCGCTAGCGGGAGGAGCACAGATACGCAGTATTTT.